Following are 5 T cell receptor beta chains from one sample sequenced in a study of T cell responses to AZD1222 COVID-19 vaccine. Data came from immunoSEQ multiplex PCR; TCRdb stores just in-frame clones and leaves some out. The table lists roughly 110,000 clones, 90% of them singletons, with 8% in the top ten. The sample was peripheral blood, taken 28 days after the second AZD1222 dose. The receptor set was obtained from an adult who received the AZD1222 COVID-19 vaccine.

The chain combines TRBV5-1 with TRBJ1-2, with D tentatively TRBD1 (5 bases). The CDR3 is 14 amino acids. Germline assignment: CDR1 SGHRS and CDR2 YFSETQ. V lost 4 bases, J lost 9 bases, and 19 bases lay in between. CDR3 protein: CASSAVGRDGSYTF. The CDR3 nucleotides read TGCGCCAGCAGCGCGGTGGGACGGGATGGGAGCTACACCTTC.

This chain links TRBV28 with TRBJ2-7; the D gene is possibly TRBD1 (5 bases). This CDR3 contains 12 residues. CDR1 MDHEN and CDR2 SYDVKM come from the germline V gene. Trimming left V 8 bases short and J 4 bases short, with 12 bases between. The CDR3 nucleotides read TGTGCCAGCCGTAAGACAGTTTACGAGCAGTACTTC. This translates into CASRKTVYEQYF.

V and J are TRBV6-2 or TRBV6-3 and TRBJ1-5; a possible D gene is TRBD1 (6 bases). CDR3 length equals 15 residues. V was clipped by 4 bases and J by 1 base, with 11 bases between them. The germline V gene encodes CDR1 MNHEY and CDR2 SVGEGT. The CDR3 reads CASSLPGASNQPQHF. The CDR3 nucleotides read TGTGCCAGCAGTTTACCGGGGGCGAGCAATCAGCCCCAGCATTTT.

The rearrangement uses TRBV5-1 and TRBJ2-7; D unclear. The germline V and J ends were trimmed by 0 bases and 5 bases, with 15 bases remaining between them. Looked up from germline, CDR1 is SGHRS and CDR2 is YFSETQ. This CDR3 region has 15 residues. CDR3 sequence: CASSLAAADGHEQYF. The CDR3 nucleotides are TGCGCCAGCAGCTTGGCCGCAGCCGATGGCCACGAGCAGTACTTC.

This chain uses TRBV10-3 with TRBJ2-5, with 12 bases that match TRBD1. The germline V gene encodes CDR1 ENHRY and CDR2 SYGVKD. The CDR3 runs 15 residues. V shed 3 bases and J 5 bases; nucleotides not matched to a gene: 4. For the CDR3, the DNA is TGTGCCATCAGTGAAGGGACAGGGGGCGCGGAGACCCAGTACTTC. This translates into CAISEGTGGAETQYF.